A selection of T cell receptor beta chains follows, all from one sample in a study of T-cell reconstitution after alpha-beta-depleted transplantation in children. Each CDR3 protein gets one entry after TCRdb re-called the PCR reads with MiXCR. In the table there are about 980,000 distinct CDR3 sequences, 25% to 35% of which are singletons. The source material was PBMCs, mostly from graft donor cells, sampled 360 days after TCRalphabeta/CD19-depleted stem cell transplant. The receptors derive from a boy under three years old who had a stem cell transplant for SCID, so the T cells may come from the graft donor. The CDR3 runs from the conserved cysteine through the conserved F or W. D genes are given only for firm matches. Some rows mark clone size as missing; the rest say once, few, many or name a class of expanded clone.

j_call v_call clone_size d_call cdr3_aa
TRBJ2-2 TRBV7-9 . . CASSWGRRNTGELFF
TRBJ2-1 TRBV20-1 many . CSASGGGGNNEQFF
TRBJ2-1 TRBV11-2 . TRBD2 CASRGTSGGAMYEQFF
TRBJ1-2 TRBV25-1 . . CASSAGRGTQGYTF
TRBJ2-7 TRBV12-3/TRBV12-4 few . CASGPALPYEQYF
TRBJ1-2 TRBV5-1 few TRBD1 CASSLEATGGSGYTF
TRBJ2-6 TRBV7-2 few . CASSPRGGSGANVLTF
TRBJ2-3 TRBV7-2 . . CASRLRLSDTQYF
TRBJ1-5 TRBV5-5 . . CASSLGVRSNQPQHF
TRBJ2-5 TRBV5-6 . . CASSLAESGRSQETQYF
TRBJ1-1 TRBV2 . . CASSEGQLKNTEAFF
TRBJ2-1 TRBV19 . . CASNLGSYNEQFF
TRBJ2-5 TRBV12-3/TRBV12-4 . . CASSFHGQRQETQYF
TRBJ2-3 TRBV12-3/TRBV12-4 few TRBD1 CASSQQGQDTDTQYF
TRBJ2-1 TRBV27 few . CASSLFPLSSWYEQFF
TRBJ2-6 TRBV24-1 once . CATSDSRRANVLTF
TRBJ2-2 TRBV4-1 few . CASSQADRLFTGELFF
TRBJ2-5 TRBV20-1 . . CSAIRGAEAQETQYF
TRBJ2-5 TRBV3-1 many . CASSDTREGVQYF
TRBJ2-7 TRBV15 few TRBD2 CATSRVLPGLAGGSRTYEQYF
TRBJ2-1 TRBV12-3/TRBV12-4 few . CASSFPGPPSYNEQFF
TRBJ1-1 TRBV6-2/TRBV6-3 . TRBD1 CASGQGGEAFF
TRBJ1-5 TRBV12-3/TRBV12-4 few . CASSQDSVNQPQHF